This TCR beta chain was sequenced for a study of coeliac disease. Study-wide background: Each coeliac patient was active, refractory type I, or diet-controlled.

TCRdb's table, derived via immunoSEQ multiplex PCR, lists solely in-frame clones and lacks some. The sample holds about 6,700 clones, 65% to 80% seen once. This CDR3 region has 18 residues. The trim removed 3 bases at V and 7 bases at J, leaving 11 bases unmatched. The germline V gene has CDR1 SGHRS and CDR2 YFSETQ. Study-wide results and limits: Of coeliac lamina propria samples, about 55% of the 18 held published gliadin-specific TRB sequences, versus 1 of 6 controls. TRB repertoires were largely private, with most amino acid sequences found in only one sample. Active celiac intraepithelial and lamina propria samples had lower TRB and TRG clonality than control samples.

To note about this clone: Its antigen is undetermined.

The source of this sequence is a young woman with active celiac disease. The sample was lamina propria lymphocytes from the gut. The chain joins TRBV5-1 to TRBJ2-2; 14 nucleotides line up with TRBD2. The DNA for the CDR3 is TGCGCCAGCAGCTGGCTGGGACTAGCGGGAGTTAGCGTCGGGGAGCTGTTTTTT. It is translated as CASSWLGLAGVSVGELFF.